The 5 T cell receptor beta chains in this list originate from one sample, sequenced in a study of blood T cell repertoires in COVID-19. Some clones are missing from TCRdb's copy, which holds only in-frame ones; the method was immunoSEQ multiplex PCR. The top ten clones hold under 2% of a sample with some 88,000 clones, over 80% of them seen once. The material sequenced was peripheral blood. These receptors came from a human donor with active COVID-19. The donor label of this sample is uncertain.

The chain is built from TRBV3-1 (or the pseudogene TRBV3-2) and TRBJ2-4; D unresolved. Deletions cut 4 bases from V and 4 bases from J, with 11 bases between. CDR1 LGHDT and CDR2 YNNKEL come from the germline V gene (reference sequence). This CDR3 spans 14 amino acids. The CDR3 here is CASSPFLRKNIQYF. In nucleotides, the CDR3 is TGTGCCAGCAGCCCTTTTCTGCGGAAAAACATTCAGTACTTC.

J is TRBJ2-3 and V is TRBV7-6, with 11 bases matching TRBD2. Germline trimming cut 0 bases from V and 0 bases from J; bases unmatched to any gene: 2. The CDR3 sequence is 17 residues long. The germline V gene encodes CDR1 SGHVS and CDR2 FNYEAQ. In DNA form, the CDR3 reads TGTGCCAGCAGCTTAGCGGGACTAGCGGAGAGCACAGATACGCAGTATTTT. It translates to CASSLAGLAESTDTQYF.

The chain carries TRBV6-1 and TRBJ1-2; D is uncertain. CDR1 MNHNS and CDR2 SASEGT come from the germline V gene. Trimming took off 0 bases at V and 4 bases at J, with 12 bases between the two ends. The CDR3 runs 15 residues. CDR3 DNA sequence: TGTGCCAGCAGTGAAGCGAAAGGCAGGCTCTATGGCTACACCTTC. Translated: CASSEAKGRLYGYTF.

This chain joins TRBV4-1 and TRBJ1-1, with a weak D call TRBD1 (6 bases). The CDR3 contains 16 residues. Trimming shortened V by 5 bases and J by 0 bases, and 16 bases separated the two germline ends. Germline lookup yields CDR1 MGHRA and CDR2 YSYEKL. The CDR3 reads CASSEALQGLNTEAFF. The CDR3, as DNA: TGCGCCAGCAGCGAGGCGCTACAGGGCTTGAACACTGAAGCTTTCTTT.

The rearrangement uses TRBV19 and TRBJ2-7; D is perhaps TRBD1 (6 bases). V lost 4 bases and J 2 bases, leaving 15 bases between the germline ends. CDR1 and CDR2 from the germline V gene are LNHDA and SQIVND (reference sequence). The CDR3 consists of 15 residues. The CDR3 loop reads CASSTRDKPTYEQYF. For the CDR3, the DNA is TGTGCCAGTAGTACCCGGGACAAGCCCACCTACGAGCAGTACTTC.